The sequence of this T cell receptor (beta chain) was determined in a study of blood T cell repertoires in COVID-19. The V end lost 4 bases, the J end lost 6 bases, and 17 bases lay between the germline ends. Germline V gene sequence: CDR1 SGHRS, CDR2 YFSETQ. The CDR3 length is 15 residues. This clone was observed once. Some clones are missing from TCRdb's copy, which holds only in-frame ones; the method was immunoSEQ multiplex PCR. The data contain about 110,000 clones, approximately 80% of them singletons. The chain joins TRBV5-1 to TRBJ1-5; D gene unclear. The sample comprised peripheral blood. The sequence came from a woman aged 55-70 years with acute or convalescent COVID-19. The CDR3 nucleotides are TGCGCCAGCAGCCCTGATGGGGAGATGCCTCAGCCCCAGCATTTT. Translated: CASSPDGEMPQPQHF.